This TCR beta chain was sequenced for a study of cytomegalovirus exposure and HLA in healthy donors. PCR used 60 Vbeta primers and 13 Jbeta primers. TCRdb's table, derived via immunoSEQ multiplex PCR, lists solely in-frame clones and lacks some. Among about 180,000 clones listed, about 75% were seen once. The CDR3 extends over 18 amino acids. In germline, CDR1 is MNHEY, CDR2 SMNVEV (reference sequence). V shed 2 bases and J 4 bases; nucleotides not matched to a gene: 9. The receptor's source is a man in his forties in good health and CMV-seropositive. Specimen: PBMCs. V gene TRBV27 combines with J gene TRBJ2-2; 11 bases are a match to TRBD2. CDR3 region: CASSLGTSGLIGTGELFF. The DNA of the CDR3 is TGTGCCAGCAGTTTAGGGACTAGCGGCTTAATAGGCACCGGGGAGCTGTTTTTT.